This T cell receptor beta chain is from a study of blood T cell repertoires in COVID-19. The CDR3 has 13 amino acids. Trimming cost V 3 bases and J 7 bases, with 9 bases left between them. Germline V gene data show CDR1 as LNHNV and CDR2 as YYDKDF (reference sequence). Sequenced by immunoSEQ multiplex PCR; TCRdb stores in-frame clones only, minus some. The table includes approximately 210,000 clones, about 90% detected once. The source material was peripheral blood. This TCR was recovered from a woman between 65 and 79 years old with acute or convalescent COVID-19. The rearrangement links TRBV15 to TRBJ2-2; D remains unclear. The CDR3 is CATSSNNDGELFF. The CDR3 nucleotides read TGTGCCACCAGCAGTAACAATGACGGGGAGCTGTTTTTT.